This is a list of T cell receptor beta chains from one sample in a study of blood T cell repertoires in COVID-19. Method: immunoSEQ multiplex PCR; TCRdb's copy keeps in-frame clones and lacks some. The data contain around 170,000 clones, around 83% of them singletons. The sequenced material came from peripheral blood. The source is a human donor in a cohort sampled during active COVID-19. Both conserved end residues are part of each CDR3. A D gene is named only where the DNA matches it firmly. Clone size, where shown, is once, few, many, or a class for clones that have expanded.

d_gene: TRBD1
j_gene: TRBJ1-6
abundance: NA
v_gene: TRBV5-1
CDR3nt: TGCGCCAGCAGCTCCCGACAGGGGGAATCACCCCTCCACTTT
CDR3aa: CASSSRQGESPLHF

d_gene: TRBD1
j_gene: TRBJ1-5
abundance: NA
v_gene: TRBV13
CDR3nt: TGTGCCAGCAGCTTATGGGGACAGGGACGCAATCAGCCCCAGCATTTT
CDR3aa: CASSLWGQGRNQPQHF

d_gene: TRBD1
j_gene: TRBJ1-5
abundance: few
v_gene: TRBV18
CDR3nt: TGTGCCAGCTCACCACGGACAGGGGGCGGCGGCCAGCCCCAGCATTTT
CDR3aa: CASSPRTGGGGQPQHF

d_gene: NA
j_gene: TRBJ2-6
abundance: NA
v_gene: TRBV4-3
CDR3nt: TGCGCCAGCAGCCAGTGGACGGGAGACTCTGGGGCCAACGTCCTGACTTTC
CDR3aa: CASSQWTGDSGANVLTF

d_gene: NA
j_gene: TRBJ2-2
abundance: NA
v_gene: TRBV21-1
CDR3nt: TGTGCCAGGAGGGCCCGGGAAAACACCGGGGAGCTGTTTTTT
CDR3aa: CARRARENTGELFF

d_gene: NA
j_gene: TRBJ1-1
abundance: NA
v_gene: TRBV7-9
CDR3nt: TGTGCCAGCAGCTCCGGGTCAAGGAGCACTGAAGCTTTCTTT
CDR3aa: CASSSGSRSTEAFF

d_gene: TRBD1
j_gene: TRBJ1-3
abundance: few
v_gene: TRBV7-3
CDR3nt: TGTGCCAGCAGCTTGGACAGGGCTGGAAACACCATATATTTT
CDR3aa: CASSLDRAGNTIYF

d_gene: NA
j_gene: TRBJ2-7
abundance: NA
v_gene: TRBV1
CDR3nt: TGCACCAGCAGCCAAGATAAGCATCCTGAGGCTAGCGGCGTTTACGAGCAGTACTTC
CDR3aa: CTSSQDKHPEASGVYEQYF

d_gene: TRBD1
j_gene: TRBJ1-2
abundance: NA
v_gene: TRBV3-1/TRBV3-2
CDR3nt: TGTGCCAGCAGTTTGACAGGGGAGGTGGATGGCTACACCTTC
CDR3aa: CASSLTGEVDGYTF

d_gene: TRBD1
j_gene: TRBJ1-1
abundance: NA
v_gene: TRBV7-2
CDR3nt: TGTGCCAGCACCGTCGGGACAGGGGGAGTAGGAACTGAAGCTTTCTTT
CDR3aa: CASTVGTGGVGTEAFF

d_gene: NA
j_gene: TRBJ2-3
abundance: NA
v_gene: TRBV5-1
CDR3nt: TGCGCCAGCAGCTTGGGTTTAGATGGAGATACGCAGTATTTT
CDR3aa: CASSLGLDGDTQYF

d_gene: NA
j_gene: TRBJ1-5
abundance: few
v_gene: TRBV19
CDR3nt: TGTGCCAGTAGTATGTGGGGCGCCGGTAATCAGCCCCAGCATTTT
CDR3aa: CASSMWGAGNQPQHF

d_gene: TRBD1
j_gene: TRBJ2-1
abundance: NA
v_gene: TRBV9
CDR3nt: TGTGCCAGCAGTTCCGGGACAGGGGGCGATGAGCAGTTCTTC
CDR3aa: CASSSGTGGDEQFF

d_gene: TRBD1
j_gene: TRBJ1-2
abundance: NA
v_gene: TRBV4-2
CDR3nt: TGTGCCAGCAGCCAAGGTCCAGGGGGCGGCTATGGCTACACCTTC
CDR3aa: CASSQGPGGGYGYTF

d_gene: NA
j_gene: TRBJ2-5
abundance: NA
v_gene: TRBV7-9
CDR3nt: TGTGCCAGCACCCCGGCAGGGGAGCAAGAGACCCAGTACTTC
CDR3aa: CASTPAGEQETQYF

d_gene: TRBD1
j_gene: TRBJ1-3
abundance: NA
v_gene: TRBV12-5
CDR3nt: TGTGCTAGTGGCAGCGAACAGGGGGCAGGAAACACCATATATTTT
CDR3aa: CASGSEQGAGNTIYF

d_gene: TRBD1
j_gene: TRBJ2-7
abundance: NA
v_gene: TRBV15
CDR3nt: TGTGCCACCAGCATAGAGCAGGGGGTCTACGAGCAGTACTTC
CDR3aa: CATSIEQGVYEQYF

d_gene: TRBD1
j_gene: TRBJ1-3
abundance: once
v_gene: TRBV29-1
CDR3nt: TGCAGCGTCGGGACAGGGGCTGGAAACACCATATATTTT
CDR3aa: CSVGTGAGNTIYF

d_gene: TRBD1
j_gene: TRBJ2-7
abundance: NA
v_gene: TRBV6-6
CDR3nt: TGTGCCAGCAGCCGCCCGGGACAGGGCACCTACGAGCAGTACTTC
CDR3aa: CASSRPGQGTYEQYF

d_gene: NA
j_gene: TRBJ1-3
abundance: NA
v_gene: TRBV9
CDR3nt: TGTGCCAGCAGCGTAGAAGGGGCCGGAAACACCATATATTTT
CDR3aa: CASSVEGAGNTIYF

d_gene: TRBD1
j_gene: TRBJ1-2
abundance: NA
v_gene: TRBV6-5
CDR3nt: TGTGCCAGCAGGCCGGACAGGGGTTGGGATGGCTACACCTTC
CDR3aa: CASRPDRGWDGYTF

d_gene: NA
j_gene: TRBJ2-7
abundance: few
v_gene: TRBV6-5
CDR3nt: TGTGCCGTGGGGCAGGGGCACGAGCAGTACTTC
CDR3aa: CAVGQGHEQYF

d_gene: NA
j_gene: TRBJ2-7
abundance: NA
v_gene: TRBV5-4
CDR3nt: TGTGCCAGCAGCTCTGGAGGTCTTAGCTCCTACGAGCAGTACTTC
CDR3aa: CASSSGGLSSYEQYF

d_gene: NA
j_gene: TRBJ1-2
abundance: NA
v_gene: TRBV7-2
CDR3nt: TGTGCCAGCAGCTTAGGAGCAGGGGATGGCTACACCTTC
CDR3aa: CASSLGAGDGYTF

d_gene: TRBD2
j_gene: TRBJ2-1
abundance: NA
v_gene: TRBV10-3
CDR3nt: TGTGCCATCAGTGAGCCTCAGCGGGGGGGCCTTCCTGAGCAGTTCTTC
CDR3aa: CAISEPQRGGLPEQFF

d_gene: NA
j_gene: TRBJ2-5
abundance: NA
v_gene: TRBV28
CDR3nt: TGTGCCAGCAGAGTGAGGGAGACCCAGTACTTC
CDR3aa: CASRVRETQYF

d_gene: NA
j_gene: TRBJ1-2
abundance: NA
v_gene: TRBV29-1
CDR3nt: TGCAGCGCTAGGGAGAATGGCTACACCTTC
CDR3aa: CSARENGYTF

d_gene: NA
j_gene: TRBJ2-5
abundance: NA
v_gene: TRBV7-9
CDR3nt: TGTGCCAGCAGCTCCCCCCTAGGGGGGGGGTTATATTTCCAAGAGACCCAGTACTTC
CDR3aa: CASSSPLGGGLYFQETQYF

d_gene: NA
j_gene: TRBJ1-2
abundance: once
v_gene: TRBV10-3
CDR3nt: TGTGCCACCGATAAGTCCCGCGGCCAGGGCGACTATGGCTACACCTTC
CDR3aa: CATDKSRGQGDYGYTF

d_gene: NA
j_gene: TRBJ1-1
abundance: NA
v_gene: TRBV11-2
CDR3nt: TGTGCCAGCAGCTCCAGTCGACAGCTTTCCTATGGGGACACTGAAGCTTTCTTT
CDR3aa: CASSSSRQLSYGDTEAFF

d_gene: NA
j_gene: TRBJ1-1
abundance: NA
v_gene: TRBV7-9
CDR3nt: TGTGCCAGCAGCGAGGAGGGACGGAGCCCCGTCGAAGCTTTCTTT
CDR3aa: CASSEEGRSPVEAFF

d_gene: TRBD1
j_gene: TRBJ2-3
abundance: NA
v_gene: TRBV7-2
CDR3nt: TGTGCCAGCAGCTTAACAGGGGGCTCTAATCGGGCTACAGATACGCAGTATTTT
CDR3aa: CASSLTGGSNRATDTQYF

d_gene: TRBD1
j_gene: TRBJ1-2
abundance: NA
v_gene: TRBV27
CDR3nt: TGTGCCAGCAGTTCCTCCGGGACAGGGGGTGGCTACACCTTC
CDR3aa: CASSSSGTGGGYTF

d_gene: TRBD1
j_gene: TRBJ1-2
abundance: few
v_gene: TRBV18
CDR3nt: TGTGCCAGCTCACCACCATTGTCAGGGGGAGCTAACTATGGCTACACCTTC
CDR3aa: CASSPPLSGGANYGYTF

d_gene: TRBD1
j_gene: TRBJ1-6
abundance: NA
v_gene: TRBV10-2
CDR3nt: TGCGCCAGCACCAGGGGGCCAAATTCACCCCTCCACTTT
CDR3aa: CASTRGPNSPLHF

d_gene: TRBD2
j_gene: TRBJ2-1
abundance: once
v_gene: TRBV24-1
CDR3nt: TGTGCCACCAGTGATCCAACTAGCGGTTTGGGCAATGAGCAGTTCTTC
CDR3aa: CATSDPTSGLGNEQFF

d_gene: TRBD2
j_gene: TRBJ2-5
abundance: once
v_gene: TRBV18
CDR3nt: TGTGCCAGCTCACCAGGCGGGGGTCTCCAAGAGACCCAGTACTTC
CDR3aa: CASSPGGGLQETQYF

d_gene: TRBD1
j_gene: TRBJ2-7
abundance: NA
v_gene: TRBV7-2
CDR3nt: TGTGCCATCAGGCAGGGGGCCTCCTACGAGCAGTACTTC
CDR3aa: CAIRQGASYEQYF

d_gene: TRBD2
j_gene: TRBJ2-7
abundance: once
v_gene: TRBV3-1/TRBV3-2
CDR3nt: TGTGCCAGCAGCCGGGTAGCGGGGGGGCGGCAGTACTTC
CDR3aa: CASSRVAGGRQYF

d_gene: TRBD1
j_gene: TRBJ2-7
abundance: NA
v_gene: TRBV3-1/TRBV3-2
CDR3nt: TGTGCCAGCAGCCAAGTCGGACAGGGCTCCTACGAGCAGTACTTC
CDR3aa: CASSQVGQGSYEQYF

d_gene: NA
j_gene: TRBJ2-1
abundance: NA
v_gene: TRBV6-2/TRBV6-3
CDR3nt: TGTGCCAGCAGTGTAACCTTCGACCGGGGGACCAATGAGCAGTTCTTC
CDR3aa: CASSVTFDRGTNEQFF

d_gene: NA
j_gene: TRBJ2-7
abundance: NA
v_gene: TRBV28
CDR3nt: TGTGCCAGCTTAGGGACTGTAACGTACGAGCAGTACTTC
CDR3aa: CASLGTVTYEQYF

d_gene: TRBD2
j_gene: TRBJ2-7
abundance: NA
v_gene: TRBV7-2
CDR3nt: TGTGCCAGCAGCTTTAGCGGGGGGGCGGGCTACGAGCAGTACTTC
CDR3aa: CASSFSGGAGYEQYF

d_gene: NA
j_gene: TRBJ1-2
abundance: NA
v_gene: TRBV6-1
CDR3nt: TGTGCCAGCAGTGACAGGAGGCGAAGTGGCTACACCTTC
CDR3aa: CASSDRRRSGYTF

d_gene: NA
j_gene: TRBJ1-6
abundance: many
v_gene: TRBV7-3
CDR3nt: TGTGCCAGCAGCTTATTGGGGGCGGAAAATTCACCCCTCCACTTT
CDR3aa: CASSLLGAENSPLHF

d_gene: NA
j_gene: TRBJ2-1
abundance: NA
v_gene: TRBV19
CDR3nt: TGTGCCAGTAGTTCCCGGGAATACAATGAGCAGTTCTTC
CDR3aa: CASSSREYNEQFF

d_gene: NA
j_gene: TRBJ2-7
abundance: NA
v_gene: TRBV5-5
CDR3nt: TGTGCCAGCAGCCGAACGACATACTACGAGCAGTACTTC
CDR3aa: CASSRTTYYEQYF

d_gene: TRBD1
j_gene: TRBJ1-2
abundance: few
v_gene: TRBV7-2
CDR3nt: TGTGCCAGCAGCTTATGGGGGACAGGGGATCGGTATGGCTACACCTTC
CDR3aa: CASSLWGTGDRYGYTF

d_gene: NA
j_gene: TRBJ2-7
abundance: NA
v_gene: TRBV6-5
CDR3nt: TGTGCCAGCAGTTACAGGGGCACCCAAGGAGCCTACGAGCAGTACTTC
CDR3aa: CASSYRGTQGAYEQYF

d_gene: NA
j_gene: TRBJ2-2
abundance: NA
v_gene: TRBV7-6
CDR3nt: TGTGCCAGCACGGAGACGGTGAACACCGGGGAGCTGTTTTTT
CDR3aa: CASTETVNTGELFF

d_gene: TRBD2
j_gene: TRBJ2-1
abundance: NA
v_gene: TRBV6-1
CDR3nt: TGTGCCAGCAGTGAGGCTAGCGGGAGTTTCTACAATGAGCAGTTCTTC
CDR3aa: CASSEASGSFYNEQFF

d_gene: TRBD2
j_gene: TRBJ2-1
abundance: NA
v_gene: TRBV15
CDR3nt: TGTGCCACCAGCAGAGATCGGGAGCGGGGTGAGCAGTTCTTC
CDR3aa: CATSRDRERGEQFF

d_gene: TRBD2
j_gene: TRBJ2-1
abundance: NA
v_gene: TRBV9
CDR3nt: TGTGCCAGCAGCAAGTTAGCGGGATTCAATGAGCAGTTCTTC
CDR3aa: CASSKLAGFNEQFF